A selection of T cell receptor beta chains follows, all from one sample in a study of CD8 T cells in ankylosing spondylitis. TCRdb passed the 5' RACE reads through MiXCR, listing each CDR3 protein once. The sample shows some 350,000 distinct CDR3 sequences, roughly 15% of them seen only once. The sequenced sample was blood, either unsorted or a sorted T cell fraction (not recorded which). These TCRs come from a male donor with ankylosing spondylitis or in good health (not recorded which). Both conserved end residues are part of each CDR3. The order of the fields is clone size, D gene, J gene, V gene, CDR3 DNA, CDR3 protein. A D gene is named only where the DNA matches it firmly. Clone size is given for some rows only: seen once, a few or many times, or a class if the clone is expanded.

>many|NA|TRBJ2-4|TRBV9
TGTGCCAGCAGCGTAGCCGAGCGGGTAGCCAAAAACATTCAGTACTTC
CASSVAERVAKNIQYF
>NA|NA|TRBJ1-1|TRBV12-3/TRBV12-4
TGTGCCAGCACCCCACACCTCATGAACACTGAAGCTTTCTTT
CASTPHLMNTEAFF
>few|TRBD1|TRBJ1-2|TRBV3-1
TGTGCCAGCAGCTTGGGGACAGCCAGAGCTAACTATGGCTACACCTTC
CASSLGTARANYGYTF
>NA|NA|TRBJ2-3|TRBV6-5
TGTGCCAGCAGTTACGACGGGGCCGGGGCTGATACGCAGTATTTT
CASSYDGAGADTQYF
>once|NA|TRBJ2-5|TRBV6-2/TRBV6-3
TGTGCCAGCAGATCGGGACTCCAAGAGACCCAGTACTTC
CASRSGLQETQYF
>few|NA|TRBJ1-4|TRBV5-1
TGCGCCAGCAGCTTGATGGGCAGTGTTAATGAAAAACTGTTTTTT
CASSLMGSVNEKLFF
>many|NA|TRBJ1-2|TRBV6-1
TGTGCCAGCAGTGAAGAAGTGACAGAGCCTAACTATGGCTACACCTTC
CASSEEVTEPNYGYTF
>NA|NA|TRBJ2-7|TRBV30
TGTGCCTGGAGTGTACTGAGAGGGGCCCCTTCCTACGAGCAGTACTTC
CAWSVLRGAPSYEQYF
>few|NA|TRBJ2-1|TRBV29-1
TGCAGCGTTGGAGAACAACGTTGGTACAATGAGCAGTTCTTC
CSVGEQRWYNEQFF
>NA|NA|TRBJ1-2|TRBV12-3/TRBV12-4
TGTGCCAGCAGCACCACAGCCCCAGCTAACTATGGCTACACCTTC
CASSTTAPANYGYTF
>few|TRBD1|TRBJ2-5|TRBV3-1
TGTGCCAGCAGCCTAAGACAGGGATACGGAGGAGAGACCCAGTACTTC
CASSLRQGYGGETQYF
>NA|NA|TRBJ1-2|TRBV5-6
TGTGCCAGCAGCCTAAGGGGTTTTAACTATGGCTACACCTTC
CASSLRGFNYGYTF
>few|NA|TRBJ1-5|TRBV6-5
TGTGCCAGCAGCTCTCGTGGGGGGCAGGGCCAGCCCCAGCATTTT
CASSSRGGQGQPQHF
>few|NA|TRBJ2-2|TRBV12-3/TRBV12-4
TGTGCCAGCATTTCCACCGGGGAGCTGTTTTTT
CASISTGELFF
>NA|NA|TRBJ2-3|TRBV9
TGTACCAGCAGCGTAGCCGGAGCGGCCCCCACAGATACGCAGTATTTT
CTSSVAGAAPTDTQYF
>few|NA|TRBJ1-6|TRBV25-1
TGTGCCAGCAGTGATTGGGGGAGGCGTAATTCACCCCTCCACTTT
CASSDWGRRNSPLHF
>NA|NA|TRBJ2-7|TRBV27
TGTGCCAGCAGTTTAAGGTCCCCCGGTCACGAGCAGTACTTC
CASSLRSPGHEQYF
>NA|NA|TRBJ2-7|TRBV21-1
TGTGCCAGCAGCAAAAAGGCGGGGACAGGGCCGGTCGAGCAGTACTTC
CASSKKAGTGPVEQYF
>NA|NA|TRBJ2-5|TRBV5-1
TGCGCCAGCAGTAACGGCAGAGAGACCCAGTACTTC
CASSNGRETQYF
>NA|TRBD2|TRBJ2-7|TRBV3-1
TGTGCCAGCAGCCCTTTTACCCGCGGGAGCTACGAGCAGTACTTC
CASSPFTRGSYEQYF
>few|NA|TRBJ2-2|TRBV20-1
TGCAGTGCTAGACCTACAGGGCAGGGGGGCACCGGGGAGCTGTTTTTT
CSARPTGQGGTGELFF
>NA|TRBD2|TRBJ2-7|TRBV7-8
TGTGCCAGCAGCGCACTAGCGGGGGCGCCTTACGAGCAGTACTTC
CASSALAGAPYEQYF
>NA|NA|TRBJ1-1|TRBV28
TGTGCCAGCGCGACGGGCGGGTTGAACACTGAAGCTTTCTTT
CASATGGLNTEAFF
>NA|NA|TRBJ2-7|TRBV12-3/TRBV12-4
TGTGCCAGCAGTTATGACCCGTCCTACGAGCAGTACTTC
CASSYDPSYEQYF
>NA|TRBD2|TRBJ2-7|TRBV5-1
TGCGCCAGCAGCAAGACTAGCGGGGTTCCCTACGAGCAGTACTTC
CASSKTSGVPYEQYF
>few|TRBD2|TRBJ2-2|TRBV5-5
TGTGCCAGCAGCTTGGTTGCTAGCGGGGGGGCCAACACCGGGGAGCTGTTTTTT
CASSLVASGGANTGELFF
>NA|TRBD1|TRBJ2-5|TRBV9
TGTGCCAGCAGCGTAGGTCCCGGGACAGGGGCTTTGGAGACCCAGTACTTC
CASSVGPGTGALETQYF
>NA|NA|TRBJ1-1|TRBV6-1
TGTGCCAGCAGTGCGACAGCGAACACTGAAGCTTTCTTT
CASSATANTEAFF
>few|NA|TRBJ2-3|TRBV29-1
TGCAGCGTTGAAATGGGGGGCCGAGTCAGCACAGATACGCAGTATTTT
CSVEMGGRVSTDTQYF
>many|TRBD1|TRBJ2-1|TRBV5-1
TGCGCCAGCAATCCCGGGACAGGACTCTACAATGAGCAGTTCTTC
CASNPGTGLYNEQFF
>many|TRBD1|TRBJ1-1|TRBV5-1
TGTGCCAGCAGTTTACGACAGGGGAACACTGAAGCTTTCTTT
CASSLRQGNTEAFF
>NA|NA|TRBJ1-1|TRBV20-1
TGCAGTGCTAGCCCAGTAATGAACACTGAAGCTTTCTTT
CSASPVMNTEAFF
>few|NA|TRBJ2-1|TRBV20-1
TGCAGTGCTTTCCCGGGGGCCGGCCACAATGAGCAGTTCTTC
CSAFPGAGHNEQFF
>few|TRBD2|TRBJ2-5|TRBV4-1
TGCGCCAGCAGCCAAGCAAACGACTTGGCGGGGGGGCGAAGGCGAGAGACCCAGTACTTC
CASSQANDLAGGRRRETQYF
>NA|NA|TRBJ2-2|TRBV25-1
TGTGCCAGCAGAAGGGCAGGGTATCCCGGGGAGCTGTTTTTT
CASRRAGYPGELFF
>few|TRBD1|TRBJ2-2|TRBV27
TGTGCCAGCAGGCATGACAGGGGACCCTACACCGGGGAGCTGTTTTTT
CASRHDRGPYTGELFF
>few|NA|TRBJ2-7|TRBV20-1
TGCAGTGCTAGAGATATGGGGCGGACCTACGAGCAGTACTTC
CSARDMGRTYEQYF
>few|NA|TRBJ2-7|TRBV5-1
TGCGCCAGCAGCTCCCGCTCGGGCCACGAGCAGTACTTC
CASSSRSGHEQYF
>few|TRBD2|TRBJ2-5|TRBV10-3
TGTGCCATCAGTGGAGCGGGAGTGGGAGAGACCCAGTACTTC
CAISGAGVGETQYF
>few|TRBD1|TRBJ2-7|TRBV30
TGTGCCTGGAGAAGGGCAGGGGGAGATGTCTTCAACTACGAGCAGTACTTC
CAWRRAGGDVFNYEQYF
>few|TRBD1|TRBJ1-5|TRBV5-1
TGCGCCAGCAGCTGGCAGGGGGCGCCGGATCAGCCCCAGCATTTT
CASSWQGAPDQPQHF
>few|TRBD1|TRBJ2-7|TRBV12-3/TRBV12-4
TGTGCCAGCAGCAAAGAGACAGGGTACTACGAGCAGTACTTC
CASSKETGYYEQYF
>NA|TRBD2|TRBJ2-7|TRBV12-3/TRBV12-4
TGTGCCAGCAGTTTGAGACTAGCGGGAGCCTACGAGCAGTACTTC
CASSLRLAGAYEQYF
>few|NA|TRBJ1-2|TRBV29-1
TGCAGCGTTGCCCCCGGTGGGTATGGCTACACCTTC
CSVAPGGYGYTF
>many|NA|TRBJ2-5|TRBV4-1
TGCGCCAGCAGCCGGAACACAGAATTTAAAGAGACCCAGTACTTC
CASSRNTEFKETQYF
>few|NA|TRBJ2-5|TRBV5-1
TGCGCCAGCAGCCCCGACAGAGTGGAGACCCAGTACTTC
CASSPDRVETQYF
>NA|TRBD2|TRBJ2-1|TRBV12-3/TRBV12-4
TGTGCCAGTTCCGGGCTAGCGGGGGGTCTGGTAACGCGCAATGAGCAGTTCTTC
CASSGLAGGLVTRNEQFF
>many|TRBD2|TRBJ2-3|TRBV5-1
TGCGCCAGCAGCCCGACGAAATCGGGGGGGACTACAGATACGCAGTATTTT
CASSPTKSGGTTDTQYF
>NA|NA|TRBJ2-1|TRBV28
TGTGCCAGCAGTTCACTCCGACAAGCTAGCTCCTACAATGAGCAGTTCTTC
CASSSLRQASSYNEQFF
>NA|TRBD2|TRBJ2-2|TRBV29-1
TGCAGCGTTCTAGCGGGGGGAAGGAGCGGGGAGCTGTTTTTT
CSVLAGGRSGELFF
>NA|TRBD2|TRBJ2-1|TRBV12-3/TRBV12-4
TGTGCCAGCAGTGGGGGGGGGTACGCGGTGTTCTTC
CASSGGGYAVFF
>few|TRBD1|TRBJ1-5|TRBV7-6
TGTGCCAGCAGCTTACTGGGACAGAGCAATCAGCCCCAGCATTTT
CASSLLGQSNQPQHF
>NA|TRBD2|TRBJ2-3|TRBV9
TGTGCCAGCAGCATCCAGCGGGAGGGAAGCACAGATACGCAGTATTTT
CASSIQREGSTDTQYF
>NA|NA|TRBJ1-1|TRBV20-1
TGCAGTGCTAGCCAGACAGGAACTGAAGCTTTCTTT
CSASQTGTEAFF
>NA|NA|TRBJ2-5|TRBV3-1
TGTGCCAGCAGCCAGGACTTGGCCGCCTGGGCCCAGTACTTC
CASSQDLAAWAQYF
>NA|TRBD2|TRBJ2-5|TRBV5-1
TGCGCCAGCAGCTTGGCCGGGATAGCGGGAGACGATCGTCGGGAGACCCAGTACTTC
CASSLAGIAGDDRRETQYF
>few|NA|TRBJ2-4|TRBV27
TGTGCCAGCAGTTTATCATTAACCGGGGGTCTTAAGGGCATTCAGTACTTC
CASSLSLTGGLKGIQYF
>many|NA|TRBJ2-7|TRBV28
TGTGCCAGTCAGGGGGGCCCAGCCTACGAGCAGTACTTC
CASQGGPAYEQYF
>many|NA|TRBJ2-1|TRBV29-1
TGCAGCGTTGAAATGTCTGAAAGCTCCTACAATGAGCAGTTCTTC
CSVEMSESSYNEQFF
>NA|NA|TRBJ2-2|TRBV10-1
TGCGCCAGCAGTGTGACAGCCAACGGGGAGCTGTTTTTT
CASSVTANGELFF